Listed here are 14 T cell receptor beta chains from one sample, sequenced in a study of T-cell memory formation after mild COVID-19. TCRdb re-analysed the 5' RACE reads in MiXCR, keeping a single row per CDR3 protein. The repertoire includes 390,000 or so distinct CDR3 sequences, about 16% of them detected once, and roughly a fifth sits in the top ten. Material: PBMCs or a T cell subset sorted from them (not recorded which). The receptors come from a man aged 18 to 30 who had mild COVID-19 (a few samples of this study predate the infection). Cell type and time point are not known.

There are a few counts of this clonotype. The gene calls are TRBV2 and TRBJ1-5, with TRBD1 identical over 7 bases. This CDR3 is 13 amino acids long. The V segment lost 5 bases and the J segment 14 bases; nucleotides outside the gene matches: 12. Germline assignment: CDR1 SNHLY and CDR2 FYNNEI. CDR3 sequence: CASSPTGNQGEHF. As DNA, the CDR3 is TGTGCCAGCAGTCCGACAGGGAACCAAGGGGAGCATTTT.

V usage is TRBV19 and J usage is TRBJ1-6; no reliable D call. The CDR3 has 14 amino acids. Germline CDR1 reads LNHDA; CDR2 reads SQIVND (reference sequence). V lost 6 bases and J 12 bases, leaving 18 bases between the germline ends. CDR3 protein: CASRINTNLGPLHF. The DNA for the CDR3 is TGTGCCAGTAGGATCAACACGAACCTGGGACCCCTCCACTTT.

The chain has TRBV7-9 and TRBJ2-3; D possibly matches TRBD1 or TRBD2 (5 bases each). This CDR3 is 16 amino acids long. Trimming cost V 5 bases and J 1 base, with 16 bases left between them. Germline CDR1 and CDR2: SEHNR and FQNEAQ (reference sequence). The CDR3 nucleotides are TGTGCCAGCAGCCGGCTTGGGCAGGGACGCACAGATACGCAGTATTTT. Its translation: CASSRLGQGRTDTQYF.

The chain joins TRBV6-4 to TRBJ2-2; unclear D gene. CDR3 length: 14 amino acids. The germline gives CDR1 MRHNA, CDR2 SNTAGT. V gave up 0 bases and J gave up 6 bases, with 8 bases separating them. CDR3 DNA: TGTGCCAGCAGTGACTCCCGTAAAGCCGGGGAGCTGTTTTTT. It translates to CASSDSRKAGELFF.

The CDR3 region has the DNA TGTGCCAGCAGTGACCCCAGGGGGCGGGAGACCCAGTACTTC. Its translation is CASSDPRGRETQYF. The chain employs TRBV25-1 and TRBJ2-5; 8 nucleotides align to TRBD1. The CDR3 contains 14 residues. The germline V gene has CDR1 MGHDK and CDR2 SYGVNS. V gave up 3 bases and J gave up 5 bases; unmatched junction bases: 5.

This chain connects TRBV20-1 to TRBJ1-2; possible D gene TRBD1, 6 bases. The CDR3 loop spans 12 amino acids. Germline V lookup: CDR1 DFQATT, CDR2 SNEGSKA (reference sequence). Trimming stripped 6 bases from V and 7 bases from J, with 15 bases between. The CDR3 sequence is CSAETGPAGYTF. The CDR3 DNA sequence: TGCAGTGCGGAGACAGGTCCTGCTGGCTACACCTTC.

This clonotype came up a few times. The V call is TRBV12-3 or TRBV12-4, the J call TRBJ1-5, with D maybe TRBD1 (6 bases). V was shortened by 5 bases and J by 6 bases, with 14 bases between the two germline ends. The CDR3 has 14 amino acids. The CDR3 DNA follows: TGTGCCAGCAGTACGGACAGCGGAGGTCAGCCCCAGCATTTT. It is translated as CASSTDSGGQPQHF.

This clonotype has just a few counts. The V and J genes are TRBV6-6 and TRBJ2-7, with D hard to call. CDR3 length equals 16 residues. Germline lookup yields CDR1 MNHNY and CDR2 SVGAGI (reference sequence). V was shortened by 5 bases and J by 2 bases, with 19 bases between the two germline ends. Here the CDR3 DNA reads TGTGCCAGCAGTGACCCCAGCAGGCCTGTGGCCTACGAGCAGTACGTC. It is translated as CASSDPSRPVAYEQYV.

The sample holds a few counts of this clonotype. The CDR3 DNA reads as TGCGCCAGCAGCGGAGTTGTGGGTAACACTGAAGCTTTCTTT. Translation: CASSGVVGNTEAFF. This chain joins TRBV5-1 and TRBJ1-1, with D unresolved. Looked up from germline, CDR1 is SGHRS and CDR2 is YFSETQ. This CDR3 has 14 amino acids. Trimming pared 4 bases from V and 2 bases from J, leaving 12 bases between.

The chain carries TRBV4-2 and TRBJ2-3; 9 bases are a match to TRBD2. Looked up from germline, CDR1 is LGHNA and CDR2 is YNFKEQ. V was pared by 10 bases and J by 5 bases, with 13 bases of the junction left unmatched. The CDR3 consists of 15 residues. The CDR3 coding sequence is TGTGCCACTCAACGGGCTAGCGGGGTTAGAGATACGCAGTATTTT. Amino acid sequence: CATQRASGVRDTQYF.

Points on this clonotype: Given a much more abundant clone one base away, this may be a read error. The genes are TRBV4-1 and TRBJ2-3; possibly TRBD1 for D (7 bases). CDR3 length: 15 residues. Germline values: CDR1 MGHRA, CDR2 YSYEKL. The V and J ends lost 1 base and 6 bases respectively, with 14 bases between them. The CDR3 protein is CASSQADREVDTQYF. CDR3 nucleotide sequence: TGCGCCAGCAGCCAAGCCGACAGGGAGGTTGATACGCAGTATTTT.

The rearrangement links TRBV5-1 to TRBJ2-5, with 9 positions matching TRBD1. Germline loops: CDR1 SGHRS, CDR2 YFSETQ. V shed 4 bases, J shed 4 bases, and the junction held 8 bases outside the gene matches. The CDR3 is 15 amino acids. The CDR3 spells CASSGQGSYVETQYF. The CDR3, as DNA: TGCGCCAGCAGCGGACAGGGGTCTTATGTAGAGACCCAGTACTTC.

The V call is TRBV5-1, the J call TRBJ2-5, with 11 positions matching TRBD2. Germline values: CDR1 SGHRS, CDR2 YFSETQ. This CDR3 region has 16 residues. Trimming took 4 bases from V and 5 from J; bases not matched to a gene: 10. CDR3 amino acids: CASSIGTSGAMETQYF. As DNA, the CDR3 is TGCGCCAGCAGCATCGGGACTAGCGGAGCGATGGAGACCCAGTACTTC.

J is TRBJ2-3 and V is TRBV7-2; the match to TRBD2 covers 11 bases. V lost 3 bases and J lost 4; bases outside the gene matches: 15. Germline V gene data show CDR1 as SGHTA and CDR2 as FQGNSA. The CDR3 runs to 19 residues. The chain's CDR3 is CASSFAPRPSGGQADTQYF. DNA for the CDR3: TGTGCCAGCAGCTTCGCCCCCCGCCCTAGCGGGGGGCAAGCAGATACGCAGTATTTT.